The source of this T cell receptor (beta chain) is a study of T cells in Graves' hyperthyroidism and ophthalmopathy. A word on this clonotype: Its specificity is unknown.

TCR beta CDR3 regions were amplified from RNA transcripts. The HTBI primer set drove a first-round RT-PCR of the TCR CDR3. TCRdb re-called the multiplex PCR reads through MiXCR, storing one row per CDR3 protein. The table has hundreds of thousands of distinct CDR3 sequences, around 20% seen once. Study-level points and caveats: A model of 13 V-J features distinguished ophthalmopathy from stable hyperthyroidism. Most thyroid clonotypes expanded above 0.001 appeared in blood too.

Germline V gives CDR1 DFQATT, CDR2 SNEGSKA (reference sequence). Germline trimming cut 2 bases from V and 3 bases from J; bases unmatched to any gene: 6. CDR3 length: 14 residues. The chain uses TRBV20-1 and TRBJ1-2; 7 bases are shared with TRBD1. The sequencing sample was made of blood. The sequence came from a man aged 25 to 40 with Graves' ophthalmopathy. CDR3 sequence reads: CSARPTGDYYGYTF. CDR3 bases: TGCAGTGCTAGACCAACAGGGGATTACTATGGCTACACCTTC.